These 24 T cell receptor beta chains were all obtained from the same sample, sequenced in a study of control samples from healthy donors and cancer patients. Sequencing was performed with immunoSEQ multiplex PCR; in TCRdb, only in-frame clones are kept and a portion is missing. The sample comprises approximately 74,000 clones, approximately 94% of which are singletons, and 2.8% rests with the top ten. Sequencing was performed on blood. These receptors were collected from a woman aged 25 to 39 in good health.

DNA of the CDR3: TGTGCCAGCAGCGACTTACTTGAGCTCACAGATACGCAGTATTTT. It encodes CASSDLLELTDTQYF. The V gene is TRBV7-9, the J gene TRBJ2-3; no reliable D call. The CDR3 consists of 15 residues. Trimming shortened V by 5 bases and J by 2 bases, and 14 bases separated the two germline ends. Germline assignment: CDR1 SEHNR and CDR2 FQNEAQ (reference sequence).

The rearrangement uses TRBV19 and TRBJ1-1; D possibly corresponds to TRBD1 (5 bases). Germline CDR1 LNHDA, CDR2 SQIVND (reference sequence). The CDR3 consists of 12 residues. The V and J ends lost 3 bases and 6 bases respectively, with 8 bases between them. CDR3: CASSIGGSEAFF. CDR3 sequence (DNA): TGTGCCAGTAGTATTGGGGGGTCTGAAGCTTTCTTT.

This rearrangement joins TRBV14 to TRBJ1-1; no clear D gene. Germline lookup yields CDR1 SGHDN and CDR2 FVKESK. V gave up 5 bases and J gave up 1 base, with 8 bases separating them. This CDR3 comprises 13 residues. CDR3 sequence reads: CASSKQENTEAFF. The CDR3 region has the DNA TGTGCCAGCAGCAAGCAGGAGAACACTGAAGCTTTCTTT.

The chain uses TRBV5-1 and TRBJ1-6; 9 positions match TRBD1. Germline lookup yields CDR1 SGHRS and CDR2 YFSETQ. CDR3 length equals 15 residues. V trimming: 4 bases; J trimming: 7 bases; junction bases outside the gene matches: 6. The CDR3 sequence is CASSDTGGENSPLHF. The DNA of the CDR3 is TGCGCCAGCAGCGACACAGGGGGCGAAAATTCACCCCTCCACTTT.

The chain combines TRBV5-1 with TRBJ2-7, with D perhaps being TRBD1 or TRBD2 (5 bases each). This CDR3 region has 14 residues. V lost 4 bases and J lost 11, with 22 bases in between. Germline-derived CDR1 and CDR2 are SGHRS and YFSETQ. Written as DNA, the CDR3 is TGCGCCAGCAGCCTGGGGACGGTCCCCCCTCCCGAGTACTTC. Amino acids: CASSLGTVPPPEYF.

V is TRBV19 and J is TRBJ2-5; D is unclear. The germline gives CDR1 LNHDA, CDR2 SQIVND (reference sequence). The ends were cut back, 10 bases at V and 5 bases at J, with 11 bases in the middle. This CDR3 has 11 residues. CDR3 in DNA: TGTGCCACTTTTCTGGGGGAGACCCAGTACTTC. Translated, it gives CATFLGETQYF.

The chain employs TRBV7-9 and TRBJ1-2; TRBD1 might be the D (6 bases). The germline V and J ends were trimmed by 5 bases and 5 bases, with 9 bases remaining between them. The CDR3 is 12 amino acids. The germline gives CDR1 SEHNR, CDR2 FQNEAQ (reference sequence). DNA for the CDR3: TGTGCCAGCAGCGGGACACAGTATGGCTACACCTTC. Its protein is CASSGTQYGYTF.

The rearrangement joins TRBV9 to TRBJ1-1, with D unclear. Germline V CDR1 and CDR2: SGDLS, YYNGEE. V was trimmed by 3 bases and J by 1 base, leaving 13 bases between them. The CDR3 runs 15 residues. The DNA for the CDR3 is TGTGCCAGCAGCGGGACCCCAAACCAGAACACTGAAGCTTTCTTT. Protein product: CASSGTPNQNTEAFF.

CDR3 DNA: TGTGCCAGCTCACCAGCAGGGGAGCATAGCAATCAGCCCCAGCATTTT. It translates to CASSPAGEHSNQPQHF. The chain combines TRBV18 with TRBJ1-5; possibly TRBD1 for D (6 bases). Trimming took off 2 bases at V and 0 bases at J, with 11 bases between the two ends. The CDR3 is made up of 16 amino acids. CDR1 and CDR2 from the germline V gene are KGHSH and LQKENI.

V and J are TRBV7-8 and TRBJ1-1; D is unresolved. The CDR3 totals 19 residues. The ends were cut back, 0 bases at V and 3 bases at J, with 23 bases in the middle. Germline CDR1 is SGHVS and CDR2 is FQNEAQ. This CDR3 reads CASSLARPGKGVRDTEAFF. CDR3 bases: TGTGCCAGCAGCTTAGCGCGGCCGGGTAAGGGCGTTCGGGACACTGAAGCTTTCTTT.

This chain connects TRBV6-5 to TRBJ2-5; 12 nucleotides align to TRBD2. J was trimmed by 1 base and V by 5 bases; bases with no gene match: 2. CDR3 size: 15 residues. The germline V gene encodes CDR1 MNHEY and CDR2 SVGAGI. The DNA for the CDR3 is TGTGCCAGCAGTCGGACTAGCGGGGCCCAAGAGACCCAGTACTTC. Translated: CASSRTSGAQETQYF.

This clone came up a few times. The chain uses TRBV27 and TRBJ1-4; D remains ambiguous. The germline CDR1 and CDR2 sequences are MNHEY and SMNVEV (reference sequence). Trimming shortened V by 6 bases and J by 4 bases, and 12 bases separated the two germline ends. The CDR3 contains 14 residues. The CDR3 spells CASRKAWDNEKLFF. The CDR3 nucleotides are TGTGCCAGCAGAAAGGCGTGGGATAATGAAAAACTGTTTTTT.

The CDR3 sequence is CASSLWGSWKGTQPQHF. The CDR3 bases are TGTGCCAGCAGCTTGTGGGGGTCGTGGAAGGGGACTCAGCCCCAGCATTTT. The chain links TRBV5-6 to TRBJ1-5, with D possibly TRBD1 on 5 matching bases. The germline V gene has CDR1 SGHDT and CDR2 YYEEEE. V gave up 1 base and J gave up 6 bases, with 20 bases separating them. The CDR3 is 17 amino acids.

The chain employs TRBV7-9 and TRBJ2-3, with 8 bases identical to TRBD2. Trimming cost V 8 bases and J 1 base; bases outside gene matches: 8. CDR1 and CDR2 (germline): SEHNR, FQNEAQ (reference sequence). This CDR3 region has 15 residues. The CDR3: CASGRLARGTDTQYF. The CDR3, as DNA: TGTGCCAGCGGGCGACTAGCGAGGGGCACAGATACGCAGTATTTT.

The chain has TRBV6-5 and TRBJ2-7; tentative D call: TRBD1 (6 bases). This CDR3 is 15 amino acids long. Looked up from germline, CDR1 is MNHEY and CDR2 is SVGAGI. Trimming cost V 8 bases and J 5 bases, with 22 bases left between them. The CDR3 DNA reads as TGTGCCAGCCACCTACTACAGGGCCCTTTGGACGAGCAGTACTTC. Translated, it gives CASHLLQGPLDEQYF.

This clone has a single count. V and J are TRBV12-3 or TRBV12-4 and TRBJ2-7, with a tentative D call TRBD2 (5 bases). Deletions cut 6 bases from V and 3 bases from J, with 9 bases between. CDR3 length equals 12 residues. CDR3 DNA: TGTGCCAGCAGCACGGGGTACTACGAGCAGTACTTC. Its translation is CASSTGYYEQYF.

The rearrangement joins TRBV6-4 to TRBJ2-1; 10 nucleotides align to TRBD1. V lost 4 bases to trimming and J lost 3 bases; unmatched junction nucleotides: 3. The CDR3 is made up of 15 amino acids. CDR1 and CDR2 (germline): MRHNA, SNTAGT. In DNA, the CDR3 is TGTGCCAGCAGTGTTCGGACAGGGGGCTACAATGAGCAGTTCTTC. Translating gives CASSVRTGGYNEQFF.

This rearrangement joins TRBV18 to TRBJ2-1, with 10 bases aligning to TRBD2. CDR3 length: 15 amino acids. Trimming took 2 bases from V and 7 from J; bases not matched to a gene: 5. Germline assignment: CDR1 KGHSH and CDR2 LQKENI. The chain's CDR3 is CASSPASGGLNEQFF. CDR3 nucleotides: TGTGCCAGCTCACCAGCTAGCGGGGGATTGAATGAGCAGTTCTTC.

The chain combines TRBV19 with TRBJ1-2, with D possibly matching TRBD1 (5 bases). This CDR3 comprises 13 residues. Trimming shortened V by 3 bases and J by 4 bases, and 9 bases separated the two germline ends. The V gene's germline CDR1 is LNHDA and CDR2 SQIVND (reference sequence). CDR3 sequence reads: CASSMQGSYGYTF. CDR3 nucleotide sequence: TGTGCCAGTAGTATGCAGGGTAGCTATGGCTACACCTTC. Full variable domain (remainder filled in from reference TRBV19 and TRBJ1-2): DGGITQSPKYLFRKEGQNVTLSCEQNLNHDAMYWYRQDPGQGLRLIYYSQIVNDFQKGDIAEGYSVSREKKESFPLTVTSAQKNPTAFYLCASSMQGSYGYTFGSGTRLTVV.

The chain carries TRBV15 and TRBJ2-1, with a tentative D call TRBD2 (5 bases). Germline CDR1 is LNHNV and CDR2 is YYDKDF (reference sequence). The length of the CDR3 is 16 residues. V was trimmed by 0 bases and J by 0 bases, leaving 9 bases between them. The CDR3 loop reads CATSREASRSYNEQFF. The CDR3 nucleotides read TGTGCCACCAGCAGAGAGGCTAGCCGCTCCTACAATGAGCAGTTCTTC.

The J gene is TRBJ1-2, the V gene TRBV27; maybe TRBD1 (6 bases). CDR1 MNHEY and CDR2 SMNVEV come from the germline V gene (reference sequence). Trimming removed 5 bases at V and 4 bases at J, with 17 bases between. CDR3 length: 15 residues. The CDR3 nucleotides are TGTGCCAGCAGTGGAGCTTTACTAGGGGGCTATGGCTACACCTTC. Encoded protein: CASSGALLGGYGYTF.

The chain uses TRBV2 and TRBJ2-3; 7 positions match TRBD2. The ends lost 8 bases at V and 3 bases at J; junction bases unmatched: 11. The CDR3 loop spans 15 amino acids. Per germline, CDR1 SNHLY and CDR2 FYNNEI. The CDR3 DNA reads as TGTGCCAGCGCTCGGGACTATTTAATGACAGATACGCAGTATTTT. Protein sequence: CASARDYLMTDTQYF.

The chain links TRBV19 to TRBJ2-1, with 9 bases aligning to TRBD1. In germline, CDR1 is LNHDA, CDR2 SQIVND (reference sequence). After removal of 3 bases from V and 5 bases from J, the junction contained 8 bases not matched to a gene. The CDR3 length is 16 residues. The CDR3 coding sequence is TGTGCCAGTAGTATTACAGGGGGCAGGTGGAACAATGAGCAGTTCTTC. It encodes CASSITGGRWNNEQFF.

The chain employs TRBV6-4 and TRBJ1-1; no clear D. V was shortened by 0 bases and J by 10 bases, with 21 bases between the two germline ends. Germline V gene sequence: CDR1 MRHNA, CDR2 SNTAGT. The CDR3 totals 16 residues. CDR3 in amino acids: CASSDSGPGHKTGAFF. Here the CDR3 DNA reads TGTGCCAGCAGTGACTCCGGGCCGGGCCATAAAACGGGAGCTTTCTTT.